This T cell receptor (beta chain) was identified during a study of T cell changes during pregnancy in multiple sclerosis. TCRdb's table, derived via immunoSEQ multiplex PCR, lists solely in-frame clones and lacks some. The sample lists 26,000 or so clones, approximately 88% occurring once. This clone was observed once. The specimen was CD4+ T cells from peripheral blood mononuclear cells, collected in the first trimester of pregnancy. The receptor was isolated from a female donor in good health, enrolled as a control in a pregnancy study.

CDR3 sequence reads: CSAHRGPGETQYF. CDR3 sequence (DNA): TGCAGCGCTCACAGGGGGCCTGGGGAGACCCAGTACTTC. The chain links TRBV29-1 to TRBJ2-5; 9 bases align to TRBD1. V shed 7 bases and J 5 bases; nucleotides not matched to a gene: 8. This CDR3 has 13 residues. Germline loops: CDR1 SQVTM, CDR2 ANQGSEA.